This T cell receptor (beta chain) was retrieved from a study of sequential checkpoint blockade in melanoma. Overall study: Randomization was 1:1 between first-line nivolumab→ipilimumab and ipilimumab→nivolumab. Both treatment sequences were followed by maintenance nivolumab. Matched biopsies came pretreatment and at week 13 for about 24 patients. Findings and limits, study-wide: T-cell fraction and clonality followed PD-L1 and CD8+ counts, not mutational load.

Germline V gene lookup returns CDR1 SGHDN and CDR2 FVKESK. This CDR3 has 12 amino acids. V lost 1 base and J 10 bases, leaving 8 bases between the germline ends. This sample's treatment: randomized to nivolumab then ipilimumab (arm A) or the reverse (arm B). Using immunoSEQ multiplex PCR, the repertoire was profiled, and TCRdb retains in-frame clones only, with some absent. The sample records several thousand clones, 20% to 25% being singletons. As concerns this clone: Antigen specificity is unknown.

This receptor was taken from a human donor with melanoma. The chain uses TRBV14 and TRBJ1-3; D is unclear. This sample comprised tumor tissue (inferred from file names), obtained from a patient given nivolumab and ipilimumab in sequence. CDR3 nucleotide sequence: TGTGCCAGCAGCCAAGGGCGTGGGACCATATATTTT. Its translation: CASSQGRGTIYF.